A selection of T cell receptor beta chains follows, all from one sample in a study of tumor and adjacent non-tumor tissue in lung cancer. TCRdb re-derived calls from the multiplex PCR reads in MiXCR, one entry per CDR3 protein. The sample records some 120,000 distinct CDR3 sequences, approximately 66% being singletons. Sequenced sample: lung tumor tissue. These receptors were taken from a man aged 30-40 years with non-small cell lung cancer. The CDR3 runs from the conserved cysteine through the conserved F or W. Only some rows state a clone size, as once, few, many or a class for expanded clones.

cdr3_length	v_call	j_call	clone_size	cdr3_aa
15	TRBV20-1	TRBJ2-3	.	CSVSGDRGSTDTQYF
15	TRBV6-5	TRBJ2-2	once	CANIRQVLGTGELFF
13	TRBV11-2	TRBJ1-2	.	CVSSLDGIYGYTF
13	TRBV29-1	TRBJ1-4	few	CSVEDPINEKLFF
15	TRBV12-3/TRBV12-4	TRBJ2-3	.	CASSSAGTQIDTQYF
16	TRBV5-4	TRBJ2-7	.	CTSSPGTNGHLDEQYF
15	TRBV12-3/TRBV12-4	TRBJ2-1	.	CVNGPPGGGNNEQFF
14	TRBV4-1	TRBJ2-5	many	CASSPLAGEGTQYF
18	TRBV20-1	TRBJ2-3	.	CNARYNQGDSYKADTQYF
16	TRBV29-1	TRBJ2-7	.	CSAGGTDLGSSYEQYF
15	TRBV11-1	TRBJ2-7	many	CASSLVAEASYEQYF
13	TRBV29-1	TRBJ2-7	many	CSVLTETSNEQYF